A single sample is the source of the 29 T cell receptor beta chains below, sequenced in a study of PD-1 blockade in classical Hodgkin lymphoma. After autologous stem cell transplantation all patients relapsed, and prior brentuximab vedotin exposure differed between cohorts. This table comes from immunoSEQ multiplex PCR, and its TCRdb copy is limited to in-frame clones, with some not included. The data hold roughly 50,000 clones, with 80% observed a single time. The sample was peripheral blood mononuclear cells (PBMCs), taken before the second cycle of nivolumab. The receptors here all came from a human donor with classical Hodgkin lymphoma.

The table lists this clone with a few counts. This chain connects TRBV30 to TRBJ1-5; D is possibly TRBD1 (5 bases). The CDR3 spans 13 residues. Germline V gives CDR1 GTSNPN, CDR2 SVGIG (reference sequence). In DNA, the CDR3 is TGTGGGGCGGCAGGGACTAGCAATCAGCCCCAGCATTTT. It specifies CGAAGTSNQPQHF.

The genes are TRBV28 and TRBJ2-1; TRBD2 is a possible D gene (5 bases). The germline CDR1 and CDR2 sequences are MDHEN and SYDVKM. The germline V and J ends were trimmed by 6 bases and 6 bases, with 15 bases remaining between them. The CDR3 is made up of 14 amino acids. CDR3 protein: CASRAADWGNEQFF. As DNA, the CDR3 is TGTGCCAGCAGGGCCGCGGACTGGGGCAATGAGCAGTTCTTC.

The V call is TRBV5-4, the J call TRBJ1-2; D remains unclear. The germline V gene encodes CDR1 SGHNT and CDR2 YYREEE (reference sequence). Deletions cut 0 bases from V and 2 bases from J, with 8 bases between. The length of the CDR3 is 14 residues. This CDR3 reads CASSLGRENYGYTF. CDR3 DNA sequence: TGTGCCAGCAGCTTGGGACGGGAGAACTATGGCTACACCTTC.

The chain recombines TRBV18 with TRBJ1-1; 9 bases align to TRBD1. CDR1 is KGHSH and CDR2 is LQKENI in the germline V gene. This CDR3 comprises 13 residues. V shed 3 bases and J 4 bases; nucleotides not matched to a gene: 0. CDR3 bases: TGTGCCAGCTCACCGACAGGGGGCACTGAAGCTTTCTTT. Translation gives CASSPTGGTEAFF. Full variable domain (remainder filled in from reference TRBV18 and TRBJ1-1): NAGVMQNPRHLVRRRGQEARLRCSPMKGHSHVYWYRQLPEEGLKFMVYLQKENIIDESGMPKERFSAEFPKEGPSILRIQQVVRGDSAAYFCASSPTGGTEAFFGQGTRLTVV.

CDR3 amino acids: CASSVSRNEQFF. The CDR3 DNA sequence: TGCGCCAGCAGCGTTAGCCGCAACGAGCAGTTCTTC. The chain employs TRBV10-1 and TRBJ2-1; D not resolved. The CDR3 has 12 amino acids. Germline V CDR1 and CDR2: WNHNN, SYGVQD (reference sequence). V was clipped by 6 bases and J by 10 bases, with 13 bases between them.

CDR3 sequence reads: CASSVGAAGEQFF. DNA of the CDR3: TGTGCCAGCAGCGTAGGCGCAGCGGGTGAGCAGTTCTTC. The chain uses TRBV9 and TRBJ2-1; perhaps TRBD2 as D (6 bases). The V and J ends lost 0 bases and 9 bases respectively, with 10 bases between them. This CDR3 has 13 residues. Germline V gene sequence: CDR1 SGDLS, CDR2 YYNGEE. The entire variable domain, with the rest obtained from reference TRBV9 and TRBJ2-1, is as follows: DSGVTQTPKHLITATGQRVTLRCSPRSGDLSVYWYQQSLDQGLQFLIQYYNGEERAKGNILERFSAQQFPDLHSELNLSSLELGDSALYFCASSVGAAGEQFFGPGTRLTVL.

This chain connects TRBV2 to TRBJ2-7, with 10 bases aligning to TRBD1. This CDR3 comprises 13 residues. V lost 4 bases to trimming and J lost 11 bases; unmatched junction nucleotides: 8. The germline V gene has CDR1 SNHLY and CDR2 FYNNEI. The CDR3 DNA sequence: TGTGCCAGCAGTGGGCTGACAGGGGGCGCCAAGTACTTC. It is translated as CASSGLTGGAKYF.

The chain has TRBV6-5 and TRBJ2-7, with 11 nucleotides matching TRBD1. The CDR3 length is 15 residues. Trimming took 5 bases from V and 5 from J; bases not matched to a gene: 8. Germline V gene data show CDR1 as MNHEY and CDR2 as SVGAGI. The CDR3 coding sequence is TGTGCCAGCAGTCCTTTCGGACAGGGGGCAGACGAGCAGTACTTC. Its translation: CASSPFGQGADEQYF.

CDR3 sequence (DNA): TGTGCCAGCAGCCCAGTCCCGGGGGCGGACTATGGCTACACCTTC. Translated, it gives CASSPVPGADYGYTF. The rearrangement joins TRBV5-6 to TRBJ1-2; a possible D gene is TRBD1 (6 bases). Germline V gene data show CDR1 as SGHDT and CDR2 as YYEEEE. Deletions cut 4 bases from V and 3 bases from J, with 16 bases between. CDR3 length: 15 residues.

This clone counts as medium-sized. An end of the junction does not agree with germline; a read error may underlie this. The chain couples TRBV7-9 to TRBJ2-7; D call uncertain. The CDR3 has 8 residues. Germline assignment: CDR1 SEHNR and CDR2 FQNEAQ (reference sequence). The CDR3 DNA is TGTGCCAGCAGCCCTCTCCACTTC. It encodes CASSPLHF.

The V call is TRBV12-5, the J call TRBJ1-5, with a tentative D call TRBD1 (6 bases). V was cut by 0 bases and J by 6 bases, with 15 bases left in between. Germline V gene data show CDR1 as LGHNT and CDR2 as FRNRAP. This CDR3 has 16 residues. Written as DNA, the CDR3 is TGTGCTAGTGGTTTGGTATCCGGCAGGGGAAGTCAGCCCCAGCATTTT. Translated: CASGLVSGRGSQPQHF.

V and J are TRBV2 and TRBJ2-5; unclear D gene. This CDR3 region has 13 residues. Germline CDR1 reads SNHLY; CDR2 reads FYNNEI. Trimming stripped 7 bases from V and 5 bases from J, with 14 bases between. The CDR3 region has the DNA TGTGCCAGCATCTCCCCTAGTGGGGAGACCCAGTACTTC. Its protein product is CASISPSGETQYF.

The CDR3 nucleotides read TGTGCCAGCAGCACGAATCGTGGAGAGACCCAGTACTTC. Its protein product is CASSTNRGETQYF. The chain employs TRBV7-2 and TRBJ2-5, with D hard to call. CDR3 length equals 13 residues. Deletions cut 5 bases from V and 4 bases from J, with 11 bases between. Germline CDR1 SGHTA, CDR2 FQGNSA.

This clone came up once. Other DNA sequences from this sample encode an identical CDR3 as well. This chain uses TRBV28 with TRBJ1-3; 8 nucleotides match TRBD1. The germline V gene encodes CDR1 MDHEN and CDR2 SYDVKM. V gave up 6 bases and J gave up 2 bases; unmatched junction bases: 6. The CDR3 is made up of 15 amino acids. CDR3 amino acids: CASRTPTGAGNTIYF. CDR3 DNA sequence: TGTGCCAGCAGGACCCCGACAGGGGCTGGAAACACCATATATTTT.

The CDR3 reads CASSYSKGQGYEQYF. The CDR3 region has the DNA TGTGCCAGCAGTTACTCGAAGGGACAGGGCTACGAGCAGTACTTC. This rearrangement joins TRBV6-5 to TRBJ2-7; 9 nucleotides align to TRBD1. Germline values: CDR1 MNHEY, CDR2 SVGAGI. The CDR3 is made up of 15 amino acids. Trimming removed 0 bases from V and 3 bases from J; junction bases left unmatched: 3.

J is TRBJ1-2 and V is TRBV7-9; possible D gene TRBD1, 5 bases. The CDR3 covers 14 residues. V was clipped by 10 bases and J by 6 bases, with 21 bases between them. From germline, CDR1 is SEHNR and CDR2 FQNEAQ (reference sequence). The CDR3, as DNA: TGTGCCACCCAACAATTATCAGGGTCCGATGGCTACACCTTC. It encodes CATQQLSGSDGYTF.

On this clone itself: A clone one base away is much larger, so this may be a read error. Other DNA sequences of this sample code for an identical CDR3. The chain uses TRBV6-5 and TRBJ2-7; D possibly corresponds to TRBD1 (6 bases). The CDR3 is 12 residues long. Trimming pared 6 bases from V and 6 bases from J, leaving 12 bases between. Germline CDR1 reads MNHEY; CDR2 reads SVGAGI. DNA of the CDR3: TGTGCCAGCAGCTTCTCCAGGGGCGAGCAGTACTTC. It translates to CASSFSRGEQYF.

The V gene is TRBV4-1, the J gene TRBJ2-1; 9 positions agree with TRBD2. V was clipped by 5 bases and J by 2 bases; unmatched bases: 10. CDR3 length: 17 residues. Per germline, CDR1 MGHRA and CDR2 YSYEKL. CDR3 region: CASSKYIAGDPYNEQFF. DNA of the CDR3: TGCGCCAGCAGCAAGTATATAGCGGGAGACCCCTACAATGAGCAGTTCTTC.

The DNA for the CDR3 is TGTGCCCTGGACATTAGGACTTCACAGTGGGAAAAACTGTTTTTT. Its protein is CALDIRTSQWEKLFF. The genes are TRBV30 and TRBJ1-4; D possibly corresponds to TRBD1 (5 bases). Germline V gives CDR1 GTSNPN, CDR2 SVGIG (reference sequence). CDR3 size: 15 residues. Trimming took 8 bases from V and 8 from J, leaving 24 bases between them.

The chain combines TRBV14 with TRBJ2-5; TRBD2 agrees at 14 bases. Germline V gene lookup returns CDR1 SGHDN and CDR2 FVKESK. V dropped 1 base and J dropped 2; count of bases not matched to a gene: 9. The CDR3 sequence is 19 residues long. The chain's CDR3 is CASSQAGGTSGGPQETQYF. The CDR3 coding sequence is TGTGCCAGCAGCCAAGCGGGAGGGACTAGCGGGGGACCTCAAGAGACCCAGTACTTC.

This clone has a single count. The CDR3, as DNA: TGTGCCAGCAGTTTACGGCCCGGGGAGCTGTTTTTT. It is translated as CASSLRPGELFF. The chain joins TRBV27 to TRBJ2-2; D not certain. Per germline, CDR1 MNHEY and CDR2 SMNVEV (reference sequence). The CDR3 consists of 12 residues. The germline V and J ends were trimmed by 2 bases and 6 bases, with 4 bases remaining between them.

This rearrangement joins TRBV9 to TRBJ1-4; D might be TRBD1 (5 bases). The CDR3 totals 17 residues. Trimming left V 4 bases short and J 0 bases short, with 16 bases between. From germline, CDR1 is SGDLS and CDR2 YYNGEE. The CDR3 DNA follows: TGTGCCAGCAGCCCCCTCTTAGGGGCAGCAACTAATGAAAAACTGTTTTTT. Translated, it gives CASSPLLGAATNEKLFF.

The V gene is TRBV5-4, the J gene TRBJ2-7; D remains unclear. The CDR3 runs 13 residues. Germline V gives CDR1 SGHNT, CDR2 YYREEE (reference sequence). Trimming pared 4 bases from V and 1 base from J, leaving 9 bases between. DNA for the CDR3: TGTGCCAGCAGCCCCGATTGGTCCTACGAGCAGTACTTC. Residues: CASSPDWSYEQYF.

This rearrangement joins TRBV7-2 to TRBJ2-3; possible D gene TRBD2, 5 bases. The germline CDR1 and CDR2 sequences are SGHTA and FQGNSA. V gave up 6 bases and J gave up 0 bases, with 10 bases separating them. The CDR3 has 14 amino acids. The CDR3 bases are TGTGCCAGCAGGCCCCCGGGGAGCACAGATACGCAGTATTTT. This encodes CASRPPGSTDTQYF.

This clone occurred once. The chain's CDR3 is CASSSGQGVTEAFF. The CDR3 DNA is TGTGCCAGCAGCTCGGGACAGGGGGTGACTGAAGCTTTCTTT. V usage is TRBV7-9 and J usage is TRBJ1-1; 11 bases agree with TRBD1. This CDR3 comprises 14 residues. The V and J ends lost 4 bases and 5 bases, in that order; junction bases with no gene match: 3. CDR1 is SEHNR, CDR2 FQNEAQ, per germline (reference sequence). Filled out from reference TRBV7-9 and TRBJ1-1, the complete variable domain reads DTGVSQNPRHKITKRGQNVTFRCDPISEHNRLYWYRQTLGQGPEFLTYFQNEAQLEKSRLLSDRFSAERPKGSFSTLEIQRTEQGDSAMYLCASSSGQGVTEAFFGQGTRLTVV.

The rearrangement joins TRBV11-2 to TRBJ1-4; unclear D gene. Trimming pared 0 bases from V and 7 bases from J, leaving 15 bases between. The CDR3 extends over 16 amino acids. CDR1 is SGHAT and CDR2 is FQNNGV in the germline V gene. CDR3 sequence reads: CASSLDSYSMVEKLFF. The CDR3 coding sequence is TGTGCCAGCAGCTTAGATTCCTACAGTATGGTTGAAAAACTGTTTTTT.

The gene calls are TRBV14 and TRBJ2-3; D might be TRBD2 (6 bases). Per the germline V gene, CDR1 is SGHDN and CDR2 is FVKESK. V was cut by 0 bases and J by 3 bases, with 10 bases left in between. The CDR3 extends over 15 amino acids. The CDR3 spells CASSQDAGLTDTQYF. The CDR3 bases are TGTGCCAGCAGCCAAGATGCGGGACTGACAGATACGCAGTATTTT.

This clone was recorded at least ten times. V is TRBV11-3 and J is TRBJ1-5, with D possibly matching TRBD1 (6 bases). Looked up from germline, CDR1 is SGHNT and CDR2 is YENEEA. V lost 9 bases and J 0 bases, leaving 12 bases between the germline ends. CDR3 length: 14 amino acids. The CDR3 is CARGALNSNQPQHF. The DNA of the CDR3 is TGTGCCAGGGGGGCTTTAAATAGCAATCAGCCCCAGCATTTT.

CDR3: CAISATVEQYF. In nucleotides, the CDR3 is TGTGCCATCAGTGCCACAGTCGAGCAGTACTTC. The chain carries TRBV10-3 and TRBJ2-7; D is ambiguous. Germline assignment: CDR1 ENHRY and CDR2 SYGVKD. Trimming stripped 4 bases from V and 6 bases from J, with 7 bases between. This CDR3 spans 11 amino acids.